Presented here are 27 T cell receptor beta chains from one specimen sequenced in a study of CD4 T cells in relation to SARS-CoV-2 and coronaviruses. Using immunoSEQ multiplex PCR, the repertoire was profiled, and TCRdb retains in-frame clones only, with some absent. Among 30,000 to 40,000 clones listed, 60% to 80% were seen once. Their antigens remain unidentified. The sequencing input was memory CD4+ T cells from PBMCs, cultured in vitro. These receptors originate from an adult with COVID-19.

With regard to this clone: The DNA is left out, because the CDR3 cannot be placed on it with certainty; the CDR3 is given as TCRdb lists it. This rearrangement joins TRBV29-1 to TRBJ1-5. With termini counted, the CDR3 has 12 amino acids. Germline V gives CDR1 SQVTM, CDR2 ANQGSEA. The CDR3 reads CSVAEGSGLLHF.

This rearrangement joins TRBV19 to TRBJ2-3; no clear D. The germline V gene encodes CDR1 LNHDA and CDR2 SQIVND (reference sequence). V lost 5 bases and J lost 1, with 16 bases in between. The CDR3 spans 16 residues. The CDR3 region has the DNA TGTGCCAGTAGTGGCCATTCGGTGGTGGGCACAGATACGCAGTATTTT. It yields the protein CASSGHSVVGTDTQYF. The complete variable domain, with remaining parts taken from reference TRBV19 and TRBJ2-3, reads DGGITQSPKYLFRKEGQNVTLSCEQNLNHDAMYWYRQDPGQGLRLIYYSQIVNDFQKGDIAEGYSVSREKKESFPLTVTSAQKNPTAFYLCASSGHSVVGTDTQYFGPGTRLTVL.

The chain uses TRBV28 and TRBJ2-7; 7 bases fit TRBD1. This CDR3 contains 15 residues. Germline assignment: CDR1 MDHEN and CDR2 SYDVKM. V gave up 6 bases and J gave up 2 bases; unmatched junction bases: 10. CDR3 nucleotides: TGTGCCAGCAGAACCCCACTGACAGGGACCTACGAGCAGTACTTC. This encodes CASRTPLTGTYEQYF.

The chain is built from TRBV29-1 and TRBJ2-7, with 8 bases identical to TRBD2. The junction had 9 bases not matched to a gene; V was cut back by 5 bases and J by 3 bases. In germline, CDR1 is SQVTM, CDR2 ANQGSEA. There are 14 residues in the CDR3. CDR3 region: CSVRDPSGSYEQYF. DNA of the CDR3: TGCAGCGTTAGGGATCCCAGCGGGAGCTACGAGCAGTACTTC.

The chain uses TRBV3-1 (or the pseudogene TRBV3-2) and TRBJ1-4; no clear D gene. Trimming shortened V by 6 bases and J by 3 bases, and 5 bases separated the two germline ends. The germline V gene encodes CDR1 LGHDT and CDR2 YNNKEL (reference sequence). This CDR3 comprises 12 residues. CDR3 amino acids: CASRDANEKLFF. The CDR3 region has the DNA TGTGCCAGCAGGGACGCTAATGAAAAACTGTTTTTT.

This chain uses TRBV27 with TRBJ1-2; 9 bases align to TRBD1. V lost 6 bases and J lost 6; bases outside the gene matches: 8. Germline V gene lookup returns CDR1 MNHEY and CDR2 SMNVEV (reference sequence). The CDR3 is 14 residues long. The CDR3 region is CASRTGQGGDGYTF. CDR3 DNA sequence: TGTGCCAGCAGGACGGGACAGGGTGGTGATGGCTACACCTTC.

This clone was seen a few times. The chain recombines TRBV27 with TRBJ1-4; D gene unclear. The ends were cut back, 5 bases at V and 8 bases at J, with 24 bases in the middle. The V gene's germline CDR1 is MNHEY and CDR2 SMNVEV (reference sequence). The CDR3 contains 17 residues. The CDR3 loop is CASSPRGQVRAGEKLFF. The CDR3, as DNA: TGTGCCAGCAGTCCCCGCGGTCAGGTGAGGGCTGGAGAAAAACTGTTTTTT. The complete variable domain, with remaining parts taken from reference TRBV27 and TRBJ1-4, reads EAQVTQNPRYLITVTGKKLTVTCSQNMNHEYMSWYRQDPGLGLRQIYYSMNVEVTDKGDVPEGYKVSRKEKRNFPLILESPSPNQTSLYFCASSPRGQVRAGEKLFFGSGTQLSVL.

The chain combines TRBV7-2 with TRBJ2-1, with TRBD1 matching over 8 bases. The germline V gene encodes CDR1 SGHTA and CDR2 FQGNSA. V was pared by 4 bases and J by 7 bases, with 3 bases of the junction left unmatched. The CDR3 has 13 residues. The CDR3 DNA is TGTGCCAGCAGCTCCGACAGGGGAAATGAGCAGTTCTTC. Translated, it gives CASSSDRGNEQFF.

The V gene is TRBV7-2, the J gene TRBJ1-1, with unresolved D. Trimming removed 4 bases at V and 3 bases at J, with 12 bases between. Germline V CDR1 and CDR2: SGHTA, FQGNSA. This CDR3 has 14 residues. The CDR3 coding sequence is TGTGCCAGCAGCTGGACGCCCGGGGACACTGAAGCTTTCTTT. It codes for CASSWTPGDTEAFF.

The gene calls are TRBV19 and TRBJ1-2, with D perhaps matching TRBD1 (6 bases). This CDR3 region has 12 residues. Germline CDR1 reads LNHDA; CDR2 reads SQIVND (reference sequence). V was clipped by 5 bases and J by 7 bases, with 11 bases between them. The CDR3 sequence: CASSSNRVGYTF. Here the CDR3 DNA reads TGTGCCAGTAGTTCGAACAGGGTTGGCTACACCTTC. Full variable domain (rest looked up from reference TRBV19 and TRBJ1-2): DGGITQSPKYLFRKEGQNVTLSCEQNLNHDAMYWYRQDPGQGLRLIYYSQIVNDFQKGDIAEGYSVSREKKESFPLTVTSAQKNPTAFYLCASSSNRVGYTFGSGTRLTVV.

The chain combines TRBV12-3 or TRBV12-4 with TRBJ2-5, with D hard to call. Trimming took 7 bases from V and 0 from J, leaving 9 bases between them. This CDR3 contains 13 residues. The chain's CDR3 is CASKWVNQETQYF. The CDR3 bases are TGTGCCAGCAAGTGGGTAAACCAAGAGACCCAGTACTTC.

The rearrangement links TRBV29-1 to TRBJ2-1; no reliable D call. Germline V gene lookup returns CDR1 SQVTM and CDR2 ANQGSEA. Trimming stripped 3 bases from V and 8 bases from J, with 8 bases between. The CDR3 runs 11 residues. The CDR3 nucleotides are TGCAGCGTTGATTCCTGGGATGAGCAGTTCTTC. Translated, it gives CSVDSWDEQFF.

The rearrangement uses TRBV7-9 and TRBJ1-1; the D is unclear. The V gene's germline CDR1 is SEHNR and CDR2 FQNEAQ (reference sequence). The V end lost 2 bases, the J end lost 6 bases, and 13 bases lay between the germline ends. The length of the CDR3 is 14 residues. In DNA form, the CDR3 reads TGTGCCAGCAGCTTATTGGCCCAAGGCGCTGAAGCTTTCTTT. It specifies CASSLLAQGAEAFF. Full variable domain (outside the CDR3, taken from reference TRBV7-9 and TRBJ1-1): DTGVSQNPRHKITKRGQNVTFRCDPISEHNRLYWYRQTLGQGPEFLTYFQNEAQLEKSRLLSDRFSAERPKGSFSTLEIQRTEQGDSAMYLCASSLLAQGAEAFFGQGTRLTVV.

The chain combines TRBV15 with TRBJ2-1; a possible D gene is TRBD2 (5 bases). Trimming took off 1 base at V and 9 bases at J, with 13 bases between the two ends. Germline CDR1 reads LNHNV; CDR2 reads YYDKDF (reference sequence). The CDR3 has 14 amino acids. The CDR3 region is CATSRGSRGSEQFF. In DNA form, the CDR3 reads TGTGCCACCAGCAGAGGGTCGAGAGGGAGTGAGCAGTTCTTC.

In nucleotides, the CDR3 is TGTGCCAGCAGCTCCTTGACAGGGGGCGGGAACTATGGCTACACCTTC. Protein sequence: CASSSLTGGGNYGYTF. The genes are TRBV11-2 and TRBJ1-2; 10 positions match TRBD1. Germline V gene sequence: CDR1 SGHAT, CDR2 FQNNGV. CDR3 length equals 16 residues. V trimming: 4 bases; J trimming: 2 bases; junction bases outside the gene matches: 7.

The chain links TRBV6-5 to TRBJ1-4; TRBD1 agrees at 7 bases. Trimming cost V 8 bases and J 7 bases; bases outside gene matches: 7. The CDR3 has 13 amino acids. CDR1 is MNHEY and CDR2 is SVGAGI in the germline V gene. This CDR3 reads CASGERQGEKLFF. DNA of the CDR3: TGTGCCAGCGGGGAAAGACAGGGTGAAAAACTGTTTTTT.

This clone was seen more than once but under ten times. The rearrangement joins TRBV2 to TRBJ1-1; 8 bases map to TRBD1. The germline CDR1 and CDR2 sequences are SNHLY and FYNNEI. This CDR3 comprises 15 residues. The V segment lost 6 bases and the J segment 3 bases; nucleotides outside the gene matches: 9. CDR3 nucleotide sequence: TGTGCCAGCAGACCCGGCACGACAGGGGACACTGAAGCTTTCTTT. Translating it yields CASRPGTTGDTEAFF.

The DNA for the CDR3 is TGTGCCAGCAGACCAACAGGGGGAAACACCGGGGAGCTGTTTTTT. Translation gives CASRPTGGNTGELFF. The gene calls are TRBV5-4 and TRBJ2-2; 8 positions match TRBD1. The CDR3 has 15 amino acids. CDR1 and CDR2 from the germline V gene are SGHNT and YYREEE (reference sequence). The junction had 5 bases not matched to a gene; V was cut back by 5 bases and J by 2 bases.

The chain has TRBV19 and TRBJ2-2; D is tentatively TRBD1 or TRBD2 (6 bases each). Trimming pared 4 bases from V and 7 bases from J, leaving 22 bases between. The CDR3 runs 17 residues. Germline assignment: CDR1 LNHDA and CDR2 SQIVND (reference sequence). In DNA form, the CDR3 reads TGTGCCAGTAGTACGTCTCGCGTTGGAGGGGGTGTCGGGGAGCTGTTTTTT. Residues: CASSTSRVGGGVGELFF.

The V and J genes are TRBV24-1 and TRBJ2-7; 8 nucleotides line up with TRBD1. Germline V CDR1 and CDR2: KGHDR, SFDVKD. The V segment lost 3 bases and the J segment 1 base; nucleotides outside the gene matches: 1. This CDR3 comprises 14 residues. DNA for the CDR3: TGTGCCACCAGTGATAGGGACAGGTCCTACGAGCAGTACTTC. Its protein is CATSDRDRSYEQYF.

The chain employs TRBV7-2 and TRBJ2-3; TRBD2 agrees at 12 bases. The germline V gene encodes CDR1 SGHTA and CDR2 FQGNSA. V was pared by 4 bases and J by 3 bases, with 5 bases of the junction left unmatched. This CDR3 has 16 residues. CDR3 nucleotides: TGTGCCAGCAGCTCTAGCGGGAGGGCCTGGACAGATACGCAGTATTTT. This gives the protein CASSSSGRAWTDTQYF.

The chain carries TRBV7-2 and TRBJ1-2; D is uncertain. This CDR3 comprises 14 residues. Trimming shortened V by 5 bases and J by 5 bases, and 15 bases separated the two germline ends. Per the germline V gene, CDR1 is SGHTA and CDR2 is FQGNSA. The CDR3 nucleotides are TGTGCCAGCAGCCCGGGCCCCGCCGAATATGGCTACACCTTC. Amino acid sequence: CASSPGPAEYGYTF.

The chain is built from TRBV2 and TRBJ2-7, with 11 bases matching TRBD2. The CDR3 is made up of 14 amino acids. The junction had 5 bases not matched to a gene; V was cut back by 6 bases and J by 4 bases. Germline V gene sequence: CDR1 SNHLY, CDR2 FYNNEI. CDR3 residues: CASRRTSGSYEQYF. CDR3 bases: TGTGCCAGCAGACGAACTAGCGGGAGTTACGAGCAGTACTTC.

This clone came up a few times. The V and J genes are TRBV18 and TRBJ2-1; a weak D match, TRBD1 (5 bases). Per the germline V gene, CDR1 is KGHSH and CDR2 is LQKENI. The CDR3 length is 14 residues. V was trimmed by 8 bases and J by 5 bases, leaving 16 bases between them. In DNA form, the CDR3 reads TGTGCCAGCCCCCGGGTTGGGGCGGACAATGAGCAGTTCTTC. Translating it yields CASPRVGADNEQFF.

The J gene is TRBJ2-7, the V gene TRBV7-6; no clear D gene. Trimming stripped 1 base from V and 2 bases from J, with 12 bases between. This CDR3 region has 15 residues. Germline V gene data show CDR1 as SGHVS and CDR2 as FNYEAQ. CDR3 region: CASSLGKVETYEQYF. The CDR3 nucleotides are TGTGCCAGCAGCTTAGGTAAGGTAGAAACCTACGAGCAGTACTTC.

The gene calls are TRBV6-2 or TRBV6-3 and TRBJ2-1, with 14 bases identical to TRBD2. The V segment lost 6 bases and the J segment 4 bases; nucleotides outside the gene matches: 14. CDR3 size: 19 residues. Germline CDR1 and CDR2: MNHEY and SVGEGT. In nucleotides, the CDR3 is TGTGCCAGCAGCAGACCGGGACTAGCGGGAGAAGGACGTTACAATGAGCAGTTCTTC. As protein: CASSRPGLAGEGRYNEQFF.

The genes are TRBV2 and TRBJ2-7, with 8 positions matching TRBD1. Germline V CDR1 and CDR2: SNHLY, FYNNEI. The CDR3 has 13 residues. V lost 3 bases and J lost 4; bases outside the gene matches: 2. DNA for the CDR3: TGTGCCAGCAGTGAGACAGGGGTTTACGAGCAGTACTTC. Residues: CASSETGVYEQYF.